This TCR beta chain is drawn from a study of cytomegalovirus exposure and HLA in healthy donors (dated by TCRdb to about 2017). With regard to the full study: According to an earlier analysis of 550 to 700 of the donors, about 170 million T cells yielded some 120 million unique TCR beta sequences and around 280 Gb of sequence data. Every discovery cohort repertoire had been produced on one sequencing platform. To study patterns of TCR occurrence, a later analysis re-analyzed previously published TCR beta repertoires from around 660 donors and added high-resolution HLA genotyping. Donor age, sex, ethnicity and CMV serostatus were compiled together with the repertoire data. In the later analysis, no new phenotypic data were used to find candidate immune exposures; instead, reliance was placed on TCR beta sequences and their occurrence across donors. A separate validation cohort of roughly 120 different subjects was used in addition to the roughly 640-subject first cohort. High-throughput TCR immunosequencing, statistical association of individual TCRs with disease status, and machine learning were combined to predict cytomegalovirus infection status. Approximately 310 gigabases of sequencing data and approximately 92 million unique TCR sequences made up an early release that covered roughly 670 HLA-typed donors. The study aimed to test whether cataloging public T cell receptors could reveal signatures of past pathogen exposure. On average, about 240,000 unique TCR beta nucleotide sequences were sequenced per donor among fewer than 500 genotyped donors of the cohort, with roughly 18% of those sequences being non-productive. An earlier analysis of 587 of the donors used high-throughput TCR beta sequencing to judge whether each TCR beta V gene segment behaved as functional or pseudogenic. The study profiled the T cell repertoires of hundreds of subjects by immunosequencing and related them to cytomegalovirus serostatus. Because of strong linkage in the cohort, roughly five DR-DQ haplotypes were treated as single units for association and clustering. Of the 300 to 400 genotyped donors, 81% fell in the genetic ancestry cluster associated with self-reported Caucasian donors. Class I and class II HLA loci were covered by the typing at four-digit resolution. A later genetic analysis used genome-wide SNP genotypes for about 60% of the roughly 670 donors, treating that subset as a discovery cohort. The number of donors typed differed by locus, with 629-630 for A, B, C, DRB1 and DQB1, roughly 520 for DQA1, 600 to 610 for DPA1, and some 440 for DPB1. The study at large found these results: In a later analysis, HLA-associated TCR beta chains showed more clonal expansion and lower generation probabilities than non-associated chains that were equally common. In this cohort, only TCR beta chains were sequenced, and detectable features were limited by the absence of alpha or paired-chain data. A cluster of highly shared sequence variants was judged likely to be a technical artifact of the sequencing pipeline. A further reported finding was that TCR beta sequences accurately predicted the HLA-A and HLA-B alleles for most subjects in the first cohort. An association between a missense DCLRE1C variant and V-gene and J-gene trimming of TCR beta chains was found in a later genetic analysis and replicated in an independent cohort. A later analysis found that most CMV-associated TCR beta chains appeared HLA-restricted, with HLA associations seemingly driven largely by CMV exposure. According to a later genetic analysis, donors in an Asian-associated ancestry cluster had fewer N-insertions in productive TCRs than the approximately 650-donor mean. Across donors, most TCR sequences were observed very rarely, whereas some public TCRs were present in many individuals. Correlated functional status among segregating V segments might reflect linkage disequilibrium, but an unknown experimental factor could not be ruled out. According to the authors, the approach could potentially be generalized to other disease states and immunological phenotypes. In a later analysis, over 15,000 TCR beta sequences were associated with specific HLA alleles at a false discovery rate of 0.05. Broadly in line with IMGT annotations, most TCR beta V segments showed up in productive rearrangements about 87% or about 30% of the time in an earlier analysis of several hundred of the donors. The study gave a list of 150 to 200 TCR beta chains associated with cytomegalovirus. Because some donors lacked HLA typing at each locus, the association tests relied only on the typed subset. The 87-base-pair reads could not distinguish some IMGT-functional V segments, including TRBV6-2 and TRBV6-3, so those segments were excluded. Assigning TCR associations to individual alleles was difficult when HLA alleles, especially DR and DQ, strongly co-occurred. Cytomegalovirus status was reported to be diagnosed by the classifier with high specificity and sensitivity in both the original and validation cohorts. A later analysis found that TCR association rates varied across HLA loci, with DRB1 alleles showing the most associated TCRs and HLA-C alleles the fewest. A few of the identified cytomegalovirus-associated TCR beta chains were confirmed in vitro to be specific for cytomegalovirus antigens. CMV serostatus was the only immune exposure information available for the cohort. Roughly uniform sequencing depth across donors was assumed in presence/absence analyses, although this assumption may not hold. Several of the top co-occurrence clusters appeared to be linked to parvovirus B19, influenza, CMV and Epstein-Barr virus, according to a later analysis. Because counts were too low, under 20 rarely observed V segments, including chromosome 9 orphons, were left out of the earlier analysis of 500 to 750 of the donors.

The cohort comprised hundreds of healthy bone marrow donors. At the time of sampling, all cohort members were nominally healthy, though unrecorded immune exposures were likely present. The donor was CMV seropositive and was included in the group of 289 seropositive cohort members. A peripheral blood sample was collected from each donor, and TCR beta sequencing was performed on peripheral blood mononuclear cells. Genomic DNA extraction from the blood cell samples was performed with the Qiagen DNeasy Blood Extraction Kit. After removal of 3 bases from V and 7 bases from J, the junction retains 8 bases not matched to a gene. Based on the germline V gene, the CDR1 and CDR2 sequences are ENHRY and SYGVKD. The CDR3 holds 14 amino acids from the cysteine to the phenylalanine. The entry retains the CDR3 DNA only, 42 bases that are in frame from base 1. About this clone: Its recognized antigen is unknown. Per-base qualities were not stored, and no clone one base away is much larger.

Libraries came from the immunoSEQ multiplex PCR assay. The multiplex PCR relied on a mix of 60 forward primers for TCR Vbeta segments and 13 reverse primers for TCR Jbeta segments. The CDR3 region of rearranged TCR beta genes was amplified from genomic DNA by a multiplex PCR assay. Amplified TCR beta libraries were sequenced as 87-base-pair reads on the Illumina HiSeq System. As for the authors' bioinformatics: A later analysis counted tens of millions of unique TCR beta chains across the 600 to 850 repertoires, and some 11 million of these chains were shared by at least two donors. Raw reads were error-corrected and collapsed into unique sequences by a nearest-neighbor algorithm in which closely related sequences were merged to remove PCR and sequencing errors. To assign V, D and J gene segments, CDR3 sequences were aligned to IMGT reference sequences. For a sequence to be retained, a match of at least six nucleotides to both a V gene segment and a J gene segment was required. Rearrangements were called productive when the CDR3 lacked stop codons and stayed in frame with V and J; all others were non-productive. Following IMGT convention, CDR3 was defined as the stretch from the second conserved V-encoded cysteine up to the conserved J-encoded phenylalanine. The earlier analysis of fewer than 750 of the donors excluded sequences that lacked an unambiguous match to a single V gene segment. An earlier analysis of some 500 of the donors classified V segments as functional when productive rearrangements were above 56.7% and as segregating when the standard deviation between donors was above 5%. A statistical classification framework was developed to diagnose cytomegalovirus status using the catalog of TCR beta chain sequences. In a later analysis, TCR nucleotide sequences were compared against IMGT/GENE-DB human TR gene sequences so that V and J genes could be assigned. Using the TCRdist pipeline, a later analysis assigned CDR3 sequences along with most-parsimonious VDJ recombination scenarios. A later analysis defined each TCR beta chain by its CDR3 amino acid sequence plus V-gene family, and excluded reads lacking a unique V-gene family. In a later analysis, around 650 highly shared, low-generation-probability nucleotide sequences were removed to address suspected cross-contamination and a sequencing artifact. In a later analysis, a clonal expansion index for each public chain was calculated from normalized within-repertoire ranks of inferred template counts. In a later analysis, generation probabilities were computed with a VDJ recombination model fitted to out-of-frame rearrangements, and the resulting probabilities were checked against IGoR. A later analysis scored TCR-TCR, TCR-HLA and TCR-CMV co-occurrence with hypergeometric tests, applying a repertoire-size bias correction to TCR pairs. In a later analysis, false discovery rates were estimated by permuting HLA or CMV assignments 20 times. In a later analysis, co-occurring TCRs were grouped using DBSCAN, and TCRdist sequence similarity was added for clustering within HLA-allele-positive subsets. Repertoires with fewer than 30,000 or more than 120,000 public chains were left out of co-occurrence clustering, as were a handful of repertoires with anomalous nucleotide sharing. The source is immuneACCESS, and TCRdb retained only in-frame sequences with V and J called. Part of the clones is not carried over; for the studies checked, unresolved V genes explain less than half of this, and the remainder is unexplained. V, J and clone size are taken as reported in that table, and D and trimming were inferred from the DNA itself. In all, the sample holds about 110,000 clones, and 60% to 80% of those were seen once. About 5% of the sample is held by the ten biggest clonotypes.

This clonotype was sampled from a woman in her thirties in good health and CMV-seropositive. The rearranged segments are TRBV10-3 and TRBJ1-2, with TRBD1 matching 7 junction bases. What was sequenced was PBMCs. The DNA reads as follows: TGTGCCATCAGTGATGAGGGACAGTGGAGTGGCTACACCTTC. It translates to CAISDEGQWSGYTF.